This T cell receptor beta chain was identified during a study of cytomegalovirus exposure and HLA in healthy donors. A few counts support this clone. As yet, its antigen is unknown. Study-wide findings and caveats: The authors enumerated 150 to 200 TCR beta chains as linked to cytomegalovirus. One cluster of highly shared sequence variants probably arose as a sequencing artifact. Later analysis reportedly placed an Asian-associated ancestry cluster below the roughly 690-donor mean in N-insertions. A later analysis linked a missense DCLRE1C variant to TCR beta V- and J-gene trimming.

The PCR made use of 60 Vbeta and 13 Jbeta primers. Profiling relied on immunoSEQ multiplex PCR, and the TCRdb table lists in-frame clones only, not all of them. The sample consists of about 170,000 clones, more than 70% of them appearing once. The CDR3 covers 14 residues. V lost 6 bases and J 9 bases, leaving 20 bases between the germline ends. Germline assignment: CDR1 SGDLS and CDR2 YYNGEE. Source material: PBMCs. The TCR comes from a woman aged 45-65 years in good health and CMV-seropositive. The chain uses TRBV9 and TRBJ2-3, with D perhaps matching TRBD2 (6 bases). In nucleotides, the CDR3 is TGTGCCAGCAACCTCGGGGATTCGGGGGAGACGCAGTATTTT. Its protein is CASNLGDSGETQYF.